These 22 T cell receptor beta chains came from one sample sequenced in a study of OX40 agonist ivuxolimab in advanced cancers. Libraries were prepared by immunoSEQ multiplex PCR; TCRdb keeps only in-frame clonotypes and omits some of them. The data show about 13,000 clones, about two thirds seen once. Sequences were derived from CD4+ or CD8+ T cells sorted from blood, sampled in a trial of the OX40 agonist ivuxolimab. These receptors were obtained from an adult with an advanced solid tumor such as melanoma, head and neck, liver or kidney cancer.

The CDR3 coding sequence is TGCGCCAGCAGTGAAGGGACAGGCTATGGCTACACCTTC. This sequence encodes CASSEGTGYGYTF. The chain carries TRBV10-2 and TRBJ1-2; 8 bases align to TRBD1. The CDR3 covers 13 residues. Germline CDR1 reads WSHSY; CDR2 reads SAAADI. The V gene end was trimmed by 3 bases and the J gene end by 4 bases; junction bases not matched to a gene: 1.

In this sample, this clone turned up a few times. CDR3: CASSYSGTIGELFF. The CDR3 DNA reads as TGTGCCAGCAGTTACTCTGGCACCATCGGGGAGCTGTTTTTT. J is TRBJ2-2 and V is TRBV6-6, with D hard to call. The CDR3 consists of 14 residues. Trimming removed 0 bases from V and 7 bases from J, with 9 bases in between. Germline V gene sequence: CDR1 MNHNY, CDR2 SVGAGI (reference sequence).

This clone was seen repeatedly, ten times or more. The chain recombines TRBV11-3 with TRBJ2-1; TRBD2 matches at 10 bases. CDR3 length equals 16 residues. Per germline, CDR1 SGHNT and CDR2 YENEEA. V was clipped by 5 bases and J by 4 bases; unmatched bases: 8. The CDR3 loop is CASSPRTSGLYNEQFF. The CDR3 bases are TGTGCCAGCAGCCCCCGGACTAGCGGACTTTACAATGAGCAGTTCTTC.

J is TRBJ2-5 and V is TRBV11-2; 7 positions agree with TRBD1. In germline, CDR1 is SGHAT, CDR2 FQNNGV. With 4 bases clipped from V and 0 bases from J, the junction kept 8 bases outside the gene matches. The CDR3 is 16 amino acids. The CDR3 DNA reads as TGTGCCAGCAGCTCTATGGGAACAGGGGACCAAGAGACCCAGTACTTC. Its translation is CASSSMGTGDQETQYF.

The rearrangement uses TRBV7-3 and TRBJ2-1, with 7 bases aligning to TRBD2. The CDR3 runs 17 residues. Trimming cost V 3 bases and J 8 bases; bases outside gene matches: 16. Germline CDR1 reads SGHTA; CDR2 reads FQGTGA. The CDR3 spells CASSFVGGGPPLDEQFF. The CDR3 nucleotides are TGTGCCAGCAGCTTCGTCGGGGGAGGGCCCCCTTTGGATGAGCAGTTCTTC. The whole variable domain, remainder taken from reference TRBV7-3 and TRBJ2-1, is GAGVSQTPSNKVTEKGKYVELRCDPISGHTALYWYRQSLGQGPEFLIYFQGTGAADDSGLPNDRFFAVRPEGSVSTLKIQRTERGDSAVYLCASSFVGGGPPLDEQFFGPGTRLTVL.

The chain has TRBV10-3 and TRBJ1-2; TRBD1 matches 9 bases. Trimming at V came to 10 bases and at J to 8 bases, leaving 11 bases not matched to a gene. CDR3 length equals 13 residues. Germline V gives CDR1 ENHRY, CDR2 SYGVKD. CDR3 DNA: TGTGCCAGCAGGGCGACAGGGGGAGACGGCTACACCTTC. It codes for CASRATGGDGYTF.

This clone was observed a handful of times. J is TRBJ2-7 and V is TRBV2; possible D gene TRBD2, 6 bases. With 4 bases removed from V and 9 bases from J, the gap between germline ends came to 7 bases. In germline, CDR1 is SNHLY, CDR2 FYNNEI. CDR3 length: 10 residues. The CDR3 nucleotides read TGTGCCAGCAGTGTCGGGGGGCAGTACTTC. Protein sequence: CASSVGGQYF.

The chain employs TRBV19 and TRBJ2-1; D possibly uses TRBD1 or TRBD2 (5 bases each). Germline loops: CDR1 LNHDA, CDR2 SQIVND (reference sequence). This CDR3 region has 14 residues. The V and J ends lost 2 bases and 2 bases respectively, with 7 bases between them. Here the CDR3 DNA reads TGTGCCAGTAGTATAAGGGGAGCCTACAATGAGCAGTTCTTC. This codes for CASSIRGAYNEQFF.

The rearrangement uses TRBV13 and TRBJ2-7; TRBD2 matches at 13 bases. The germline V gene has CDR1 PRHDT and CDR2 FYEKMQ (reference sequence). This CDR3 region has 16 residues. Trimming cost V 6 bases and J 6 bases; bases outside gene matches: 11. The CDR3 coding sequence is TGTGCCAGCAGGTCAGCAACTAGCGGGAGGGCCACCGAGCAGTACTTC. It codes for CASRSATSGRATEQYF.

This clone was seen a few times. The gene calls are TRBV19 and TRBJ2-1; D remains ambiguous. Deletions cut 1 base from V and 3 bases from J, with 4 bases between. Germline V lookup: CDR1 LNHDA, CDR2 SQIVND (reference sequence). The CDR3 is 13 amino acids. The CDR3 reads CASSIALYNEQFF. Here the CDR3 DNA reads TGTGCCAGTAGTATAGCCCTCTACAATGAGCAGTTCTTC.

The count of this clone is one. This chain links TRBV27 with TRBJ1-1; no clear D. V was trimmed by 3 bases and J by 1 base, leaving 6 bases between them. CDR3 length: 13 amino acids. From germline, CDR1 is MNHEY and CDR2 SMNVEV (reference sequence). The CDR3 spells CASSFSENTEAFF. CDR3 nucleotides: TGTGCCAGCAGTTTTTCGGAGAACACTGAAGCTTTCTTT.

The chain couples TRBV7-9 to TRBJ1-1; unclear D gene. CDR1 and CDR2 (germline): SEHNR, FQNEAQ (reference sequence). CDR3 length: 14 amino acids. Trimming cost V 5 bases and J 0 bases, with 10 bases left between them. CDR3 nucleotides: TGTGCCAGCAGCGAATCCAGTGTGAACACTGAAGCTTTCTTT. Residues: CASSESSVNTEAFF.

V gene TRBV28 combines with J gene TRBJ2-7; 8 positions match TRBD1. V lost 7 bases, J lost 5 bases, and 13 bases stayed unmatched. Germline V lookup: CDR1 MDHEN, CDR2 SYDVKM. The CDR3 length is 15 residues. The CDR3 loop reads CASTFPGAGGNEQYF. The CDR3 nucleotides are TGTGCCAGCACTTTCCCCGGGGCAGGGGGCAACGAGCAGTACTTC.

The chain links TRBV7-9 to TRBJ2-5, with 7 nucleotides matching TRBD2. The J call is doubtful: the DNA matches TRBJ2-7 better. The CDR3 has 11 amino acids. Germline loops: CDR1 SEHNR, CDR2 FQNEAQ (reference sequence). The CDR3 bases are TGTGCGGGGGGAGGGAATTACGAGCAGTACTTC. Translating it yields CAGGGNYEQYF.

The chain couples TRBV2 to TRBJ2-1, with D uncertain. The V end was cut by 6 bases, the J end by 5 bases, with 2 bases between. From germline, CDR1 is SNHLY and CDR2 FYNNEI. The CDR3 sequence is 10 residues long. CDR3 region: CASRHNEQFF. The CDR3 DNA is TGTGCCAGCAGGCACAATGAGCAGTTCTTC.

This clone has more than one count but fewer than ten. The CDR3 nucleotides are TGTGCCAGTAGCCCGGTGGCAGGGTTCTACAATGAGCAGTTCTTC. Residues: CASSPVAGFYNEQFF. This chain joins TRBV19 and TRBJ2-1; TRBD1 is a possible D gene (5 bases). The CDR3 runs 15 residues. V shed 6 bases and J shed 3 bases, with 15 bases lying between them. CDR1 and CDR2 (germline): LNHDA, SQIVND (reference sequence).

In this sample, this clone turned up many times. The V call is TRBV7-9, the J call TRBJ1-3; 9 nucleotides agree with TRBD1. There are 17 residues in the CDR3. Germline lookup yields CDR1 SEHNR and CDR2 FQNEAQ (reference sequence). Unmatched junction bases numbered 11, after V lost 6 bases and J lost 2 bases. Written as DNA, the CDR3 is TGTGCCAGCAGTCCAGGACGACGGGACAGGGCTGGAAACACCATATATTTT. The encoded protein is CASSPGRRDRAGNTIYF.

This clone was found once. CDR3 sequence: CASSPDPRTQYF. The CDR3, as DNA: TGCGCCAGCAGTCCGGACCCGCGGACGCAGTATTTT. J is TRBJ2-3 and V is TRBV4-1, with D hard to call. CDR3 length: 12 amino acids. Per germline, CDR1 MGHRA and CDR2 YSYEKL. The V end was cut by 6 bases, the J end by 9 bases, with 13 bases between.

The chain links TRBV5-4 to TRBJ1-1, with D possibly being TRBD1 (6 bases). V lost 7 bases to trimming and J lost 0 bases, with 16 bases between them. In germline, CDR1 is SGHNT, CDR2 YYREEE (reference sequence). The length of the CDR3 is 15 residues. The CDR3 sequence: CASSYVGDMNTEAFF. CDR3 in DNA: TGTGCCAGCTCTTACGTCGGGGACATGAACACTGAAGCTTTCTTT.

The CDR3 DNA is TGCGCCAGCAGTCACTCGGGACCAAACTATGGCTACACCTTC. This sequence encodes CASSHSGPNYGYTF. The chain has TRBV23-1 and TRBJ1-2; D possibly corresponds to TRBD1 (5 bases). TRBV23-1 is an ORF, with its function uncertain. V shed 3 bases and J shed 2 bases, with 10 bases lying between them. The CDR3 contains 14 residues.

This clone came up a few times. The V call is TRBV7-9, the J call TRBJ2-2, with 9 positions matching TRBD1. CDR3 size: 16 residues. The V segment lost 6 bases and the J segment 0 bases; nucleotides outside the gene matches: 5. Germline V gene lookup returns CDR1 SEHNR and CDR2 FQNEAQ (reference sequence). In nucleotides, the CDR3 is TGTGCCAGCAGTTCCCGGGACAGGGCGAACACCGGGGAGCTGTTTTTT. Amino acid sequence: CASSSRDRANTGELFF.

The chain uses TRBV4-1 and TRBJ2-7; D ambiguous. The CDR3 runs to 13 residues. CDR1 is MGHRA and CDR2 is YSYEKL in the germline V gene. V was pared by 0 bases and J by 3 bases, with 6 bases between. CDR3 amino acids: CASSQDKSYEQYF. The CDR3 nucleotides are TGCGCCAGCAGCCAAGATAAGAGCTACGAGCAGTACTTC.